Below, one TCR beta chain is given with its context. Its target is not known. A read error may produce the germline difference seen at one junction end. These data originate in a study of blood T cells in healthy people across ages. Overall study results and limits: There were more naive CD4+ cells and higher diversity in long-lived donors than in aged donors.

The CDR3 contains 17 residues. From germline, CDR1 is LGHNA and CDR2 YNFKEQ. Primers used in a second PCR of about 7 to 11 cycles were a sample-barcoded 5' primer and a J-beta primer mix. TCRdb re-analysed the 5' RACE reads in MiXCR, keeping a single row per CDR3 protein. The sample carries about 700,000 distinct CDR3 sequences, approximately 30% recorded once. The TCR originated in a woman over 75 in good health. Sequenced sample: blood. The chain has TRBV4-2 and TRBJ2-3; 7 bases line up with TRBD2. The CDR3 region is CASSQTQAGSSTNTQYF. CDR3 nucleotides: TGTGCCAGCAGCCAGACCCAAGCGGGGTCTAGCACAAATACGCAATATTTT.